Sequencing of this T cell receptor beta chain was carried out in a study of human T cells and chemical hapten exposure. Germline lookup yields CDR1 LNHDA and CDR2 SQIVND (reference sequence). J was trimmed by 0 bases and V by 5 bases; bases with no gene match: 4. CDR3 length: 15 amino acids. This clonotype was picked up many times. TCRdb redid the calling of the RACE reads with MiXCR, one entry per CDR3 protein. Of roughly 120,000 distinct CDR3 sequences in the sample, around 10% were seen once. Time point meaning: patch test 1, 2 weeks after DPC sensitization. Treatment indicated: therapeutic diphenylcyclopropenone sensitization with weekly scalp DPC.

The source of this sequence is a woman aged 45-65 years with alopecia areata. Some clones in this sample may be carry-over from other donors' samples. The J gene is TRBJ1-5, the V gene TRBV19, with 7 positions matching TRBD1. Specimen: whole blood, collected in connection with sensitization to the hapten diphenylcyclopropenone (DPC). The CDR3 DNA sequence: TGTGCCAGTAGTGGGACAGCTAATAGCAATCAGCCCCAGCATTTT. Amino acid sequence: CASSGTANSNQPQHF. Full variable domain (remainder filled in from reference TRBV19 and TRBJ1-5): DGGITQSPKYLFRKEGQNVTLSCEQNLNHDAMYWYRQDPGQGLRLIYYSQIVNDFQKGDIAEGYSVSREKKESFPLTVTSAQKNPTAFYLCASSGTANSNQPQHFGDGTRLSIL.